These 29 T cell receptor beta chains came from one sample sequenced in a study of blood T cell repertoires in COVID-19 (dated by TCRdb to 2018 to 2020). Libraries came from the immunoSEQ multiplex PCR assay. TCRdb retrieved this table from immuneACCESS and kept in-frame rearrangements only. Not all clones are present; in checked studies, unresolved V genes account for under half, and no reason is known for the remainder. The sample includes 200,000 to 250,000 clones, with 85% to 90% observed a single time. Together, the top ten hold about 1.7% of the sample. Sequenced sample: PBMCs or T cells enriched from blood (not recorded which). The receptor source for this set is a man in his forties who had recovered from COVID-19.

This chain connects TRBV27 to TRBJ2-7, with 8 bases that match TRBD1. In germline, CDR1 is MNHEY, CDR2 SMNVEV (reference sequence). V shed 2 bases, J shed 6 bases, and the junction held 3 bases outside the gene matches. CDR3 length: 13 residues. The CDR3 loop reads CASSLGQGAEQYF. CDR3 coding DNA: TGTGCCAGCAGTTTAGGTCAGGGGGCCGAGCAGTACTTC.

The V and J genes are TRBV5-1 and TRBJ1-6; a possible D gene is TRBD1 (6 bases). The CDR3 loop spans 16 amino acids. Germline V gene sequence: CDR1 SGHRS, CDR2 YFSETQ. V dropped 4 bases and J dropped 4 bases, with 15 bases sitting between them. In DNA, the CDR3 is TGCGCCAGCAGCGGTGACAGGTCTGGTTATAATTCACCCCTCCACTTT. It is translated as CASSGDRSGYNSPLHF. Based on the CDR3 plus reference TRBV5-1 and TRBJ1-6, the full variable domain is KAGVTQTPRYLIKTRGQQVTLSCSPISGHRSVSWYQQTPGQGLQFLFEYFSETQRNKGNFPGRFSGRQFSNSRSEMNVSTLELGDSALYLCASSGDRSGYNSPLHFGNGTRLTVT.

The CDR3 protein is CATSREPPGLAGGPGNEQFF. DNA for the CDR3: TGTGCCACCAGCAGAGAACCCCCCGGACTAGCGGGAGGGCCGGGCAATGAGCAGTTCTTC. The chain joins TRBV15 to TRBJ2-1, with TRBD2 matching over 15 bases. The CDR3 loop spans 20 amino acids. Germline V gene data show CDR1 as LNHNV and CDR2 as YYDKDF (reference sequence). The ends lost 0 bases at V and 6 bases at J; junction bases unmatched: 12. Together with reference TRBV15 and TRBJ2-1, the CDR3 gives the full variable domain: DAMVIQNPRYQVTQFGKPVTLSCSQTLNHNVMYWYQQKSSQAPKLLFHYYDKDFNNEADTPDNFQSRRPNTSFCFLDIRSPGLGDTAMYLCATSREPPGLAGGPGNEQFFGPGTRLTVL.

CDR3 bases: TGTGCCATCAGCCCCGACAGGGACGAGCAGTACTTC. It encodes CAISPDRDEQYF. The chain combines TRBV10-3 with TRBJ2-7, with TRBD1 matching over 7 bases. Unmatched junction bases numbered 4, after V lost 6 bases and J lost 5 bases. The CDR3 contains 12 residues. Germline loops: CDR1 ENHRY, CDR2 SYGVKD.

The J gene is TRBJ2-7, the V gene TRBV7-6; TRBD1 is a possible D gene (7 bases). The CDR3 has 15 residues. Germline V gives CDR1 SGHVS, CDR2 FNYEAQ. Trimming left V 4 bases short and J 5 bases short, with 18 bases between. The CDR3 protein is CASSYTAEGADEQYF. In DNA form, the CDR3 reads TGTGCCAGCAGCTATACAGCGGAGGGGGCTGACGAGCAGTACTTC.

This sequence joins TRBV6-2 or TRBV6-3 and TRBJ2-1; 11 bases are a match to TRBD1. The V gene end was trimmed by 0 bases and the J gene end by 2 bases; junction bases not matched to a gene: 0. Germline V CDR1 and CDR2: MNHEY, SVGEGT. The CDR3 loop spans 16 amino acids. For the CDR3, the DNA is TGTGCCAGCAGTTACTCGGACAGGGGGCCCTACAATGAGCAGTTCTTC. It codes for CASSYSDRGPYNEQFF.

The rearrangement uses TRBV5-1 and TRBJ1-1; D remains ambiguous. This CDR3 has 15 amino acids. Germline V lookup: CDR1 SGHRS, CDR2 YFSETQ. V lost 4 bases and J 5 bases, leaving 18 bases between the germline ends. The CDR3 nucleotides are TGCGCCAGCAGCCCGTTAATGAGTGCTGGTACTGAAGCTTTCTTT. Amino acid sequence: CASSPLMSAGTEAFF.

The V gene is TRBV6-6, the J gene TRBJ1-6; 11 bases are a match to TRBD1. This CDR3 has 16 residues. V lost 6 bases and J lost 7; bases outside the gene matches: 8. Per germline, CDR1 MNHNY and CDR2 SVGAGI (reference sequence). The CDR3 coding sequence is TGTGCCAGCAGACTAGGGACAGGGGGACTAAATTCACCCCTCCACTTT. Encoded protein: CASRLGTGGLNSPLHF.

The chain couples TRBV10-3 to TRBJ2-3; D ambiguous. The CDR3 length is 13 residues. CDR1 is ENHRY, CDR2 SYGVKD, per germline. Trimming removed 6 bases at V and 0 bases at J, with 7 bases between. CDR3 sequence reads: CAISSPSTDTQYF. CDR3 DNA: TGTGCCATCAGCTCTCCGAGCACAGATACGCAGTATTTT.

The V and J genes are TRBV9 and TRBJ1-3; D possibly corresponds to TRBD1 (6 bases). The CDR3 is 16 amino acids. Germline V gives CDR1 SGDLS, CDR2 YYNGEE. Trimming cost V 4 bases and J 2 bases, with 16 bases left between them. The CDR3 reads CASSPRTVTAGNTIYF. The CDR3 coding sequence is TGTGCCAGCAGCCCTCGGACAGTGACCGCTGGAAACACCATATATTTT.

In DNA form, the CDR3 reads TGTGCCAGCAGCAAACGGGACAGGGCCCAGCCCCAGCATTTT. Amino acid sequence: CASSKRDRAQPQHF. The chain has TRBV21-1 and TRBJ1-5; the D call TRBD1 from the table was never checked on the DNA. TRBV21-1 is reported as a pseudogene. This CDR3 region has 14 residues.

This sequence joins TRBV15 and TRBJ2-7, with TRBD1 matching over 7 bases. This CDR3 spans 13 amino acids. Germline-derived CDR1 and CDR2 are LNHNV and YYDKDF (reference sequence). With V trimmed by 3 bases and J by 6 bases, 5 bases remained unmatched. CDR3 region: CATSSQQGFEQYF. The DNA for the CDR3 is TGTGCCACCAGCAGTCAACAGGGGTTCGAGCAGTACTTC.

The chain joins TRBV6-5 to TRBJ2-3; TRBD2 agrees at 8 bases. The CDR3 extends over 14 amino acids. V trimming: 6 bases; J trimming: 4 bases; junction bases outside the gene matches: 6. Germline V lookup: CDR1 MNHEY, CDR2 SVGAGI. DNA for the CDR3: TGTGCCAGCAGGGTAGCGGGGCCTTCAGATACGCAGTATTTT. Translated: CASRVAGPSDTQYF.

The chain recombines TRBV6-5 with TRBJ2-7; the D gene is possibly TRBD2 (7 bases). The CDR3 consists of 13 residues. Per germline, CDR1 MNHEY and CDR2 SVGAGI. The V end was cut by 6 bases, the J end by 4 bases, with 13 bases between. The CDR3 DNA reads as TGTGCCAGCAGGCCGGGGGGCGGGTACGAGCAGTACTTC. This sequence encodes CASRPGGGYEQYF.

The chain uses TRBV19 and TRBJ1-6; possibly TRBD1 for D (6 bases). This CDR3 is 14 amino acids long. Germline CDR1 LNHDA, CDR2 SQIVND (reference sequence). V was trimmed by 4 bases and J by 5 bases, leaving 9 bases between them. The CDR3: CASSTQGNNSPLHF. The CDR3 coding sequence is TGTGCCAGTAGTACACAGGGAAATAATTCACCCCTCCACTTT. The variable domain in full, completed from reference TRBV19 and TRBJ1-6, reads DGGITQSPKYLFRKEGQNVTLSCEQNLNHDAMYWYRQDPGQGLRLIYYSQIVNDFQKGDIAEGYSVSREKKESFPLTVTSAQKNPTAFYLCASSTQGNNSPLHFGNGTRLTVT.

The rearrangement joins TRBV6-5 to TRBJ1-6, with D perhaps matching TRBD1 (5 bases). Trimming removed 10 bases at V and 8 bases at J, with 18 bases between. The CDR3 loop spans 14 amino acids. CDR1 is MNHEY, CDR2 SVGAGI, per germline. Here the CDR3 reads CATGIRRVDSPLHF. CDR3 nucleotide sequence: TGTGCCACAGGGATAAGAAGGGTGGATTCACCCCTCCACTTT.

This chain connects TRBV29-1 to TRBJ2-5, with a weak D call TRBD2 (7 bases). The germline V gene has CDR1 SQVTM and CDR2 ANQGSEA. CDR3 length: 13 residues. Trimming took 4 bases from V and 4 from J, leaving 13 bases between them. The CDR3 reads CSVGGGDRETQYF. The CDR3 nucleotides are TGCAGCGTTGGAGGGGGGGATCGAGAGACCCAGTACTTC.

The chain has TRBV7-9 and TRBJ1-4, with TRBD1 matching over 8 bases. V shed 3 bases and J 7 bases; nucleotides not matched to a gene: 4. Germline CDR1 and CDR2: SEHNR and FQNEAQ (reference sequence). This CDR3 is 14 amino acids long. The CDR3 loop is CASSFRDRPEKLFF. Written as DNA, the CDR3 is TGTGCCAGCAGCTTCCGGGACAGGCCTGAAAAACTGTTTTTT.

This chain links TRBV7-6 with TRBJ1-3, with TRBD1 identical over 11 bases. Germline assignment: CDR1 SGHVS and CDR2 FNYEAQ. This CDR3 has 17 residues. V was pared by 5 bases and J by 2 bases, with 8 bases of the junction left unmatched. The CDR3 here is CASSASRTGGTGNTIYF. The CDR3 nucleotides are TGTGCCAGCAGCGCATCCAGGACAGGGGGCACTGGAAACACCATATATTTT.

The V gene is TRBV6-1, the J gene TRBJ2-1; D is perhaps TRBD2 (6 bases). V was shortened by 2 bases and J by 6 bases, with 14 bases between the two germline ends. Germline CDR1 and CDR2: MNHNS and SASEGT. The CDR3 has 15 amino acids. The CDR3 protein is CASSEQRLGGNEQFF. DNA of the CDR3: TGTGCCAGCAGTGAACAAAGACTGGGGGGCAATGAGCAGTTCTTC.

As to this clone: Different DNA sequences within this sample yield the same CDR3. The chain is built from TRBV11-2 and TRBJ2-7; unclear D gene. The CDR3 is 14 amino acids. The V end was cut by 1 base, the J end by 1 base, with 8 bases between. From germline, CDR1 is SGHAT and CDR2 FQNNGV. CDR3 coding DNA: TGTGCCAGCAGCTTAGTTGCGGATTCCTACGAGCAGTACTTC. Translation gives CASSLVADSYEQYF.

This chain uses TRBV19 with TRBJ1-5; TRBD1 is a possible D gene (6 bases). Germline CDR1 and CDR2: LNHDA and SQIVND (reference sequence). The CDR3 runs 15 residues. V gave up 5 bases and J gave up 2 bases, with 13 bases separating them. The CDR3 region has the DNA TGTGCCAGTAGTCTCCCACAGGGAGGCAATCAGCCCCAGCATTTT. It specifies CASSLPQGGNQPQHF.

This clone was seen just once. J is TRBJ1-3 and V is TRBV7-8; 7 nucleotides agree with TRBD1. The trim removed 5 bases at V and 0 bases at J, leaving 13 bases unmatched. This CDR3 spans 18 amino acids. Per the germline V gene, CDR1 is SGHVS and CDR2 is FQNEAQ. This CDR3 reads CASSTGTATRPSGNTIYF. CDR3 bases: TGTGCCAGCAGCACCGGGACAGCGACTAGGCCCTCTGGAAACACCATATATTTT.

This clone has just a few counts. The chain carries TRBV6-5 and TRBJ2-7; 11 bases are shared with TRBD1. CDR3 length: 15 amino acids. Germline V gene data show CDR1 as MNHEY and CDR2 as SVGAGI. V shed 2 bases, J shed 6 bases, and the junction held 6 bases outside the gene matches. This CDR3 is CASSYEGQGVAEQYF. The CDR3 region has the DNA TGTGCCAGCAGTTACGAGGGACAGGGGGTCGCCGAGCAGTACTTC.

The chain is built from TRBV2 and TRBJ2-1; D possibly corresponds to TRBD2 (6 bases). The CDR3 sequence is 16 residues long. With 6 bases removed from V and 0 bases from J, the gap between germline ends came to 15 bases. Germline V gene lookup returns CDR1 SNHLY and CDR2 FYNNEI. The CDR3 reads CASRRGAGSSYNEQFF. The CDR3 DNA sequence: TGTGCCAGCAGGAGGGGTGCGGGGAGCTCCTACAATGAGCAGTTCTTC. Looking up the rest from reference TRBV2 and TRBJ2-1 gives the full variable domain: EPEVTQTPSHQVTQMGQEVILRCVPISNHLYFYWYRQILGQKVEFLVSFYNNEISEKSEIFDDQFSVERPDGSNFTLKIRSTKLEDSAMYFCASRRGAGSSYNEQFFGPGTRLTVL.

This clone was detected once. This CDR3 is CASSSLDRLNEKLFF. Written as DNA, the CDR3 is TGTGCCAGCTCATCCTTGGACAGACTGAATGAAAAACTGTTTTTT. This chain uses TRBV18 with TRBJ1-4, with D tentatively TRBD1 (6 bases). Germline CDR1 reads KGHSH; CDR2 reads LQKENI. V was trimmed by 5 bases and J by 5 bases, leaving 15 bases between them. This CDR3 spans 15 amino acids. The full variable domain, in which reference TRBV18 and TRBJ1-4 provide the parts outside the CDR3, is NAGVMQNPRHLVRRRGQEARLRCSPMKGHSHVYWYRQLPEEGLKFMVYLQKENIIDESGMPKERFSAEFPKEGPSILRIQQVVRGDSAAYFCASSSLDRLNEKLFFGSGTQLSVL.

The chain employs TRBV7-6 and TRBJ1-6, with D possibly matching TRBD1 (5 bases). With 3 bases removed from V and 6 bases from J, the gap between germline ends came to 12 bases. CDR1 and CDR2 (germline): SGHVS, FNYEAQ. The CDR3 runs 15 residues. The CDR3 DNA reads as TGTGCCAGCAGCTTCTCGCAGGGTGCTAATTCACCCCTCCACTTT. It translates to CASSFSQGANSPLHF.

CDR3 sequence (DNA): TGTGCCACCAGTGATTCCAGGGGGTGGCATGAAAAACTGTTTTTT. It specifies CATSDSRGWHEKLFF. This chain uses TRBV24-1 with TRBJ1-4; 7 bases are a match to TRBD1. The CDR3 extends over 15 amino acids. Germline CDR1 KGHDR, CDR2 SFDVKD. The ends lost 2 bases at V and 6 bases at J; junction bases unmatched: 5.

V is TRBV10-3 and J is TRBJ1-6; 10 nucleotides line up with TRBD1. J lost 7 bases, V lost 8 bases, and 8 bases had no gene match. CDR3 length equals 15 residues. Germline assignment: CDR1 ENHRY and CDR2 SYGVKD. For the CDR3, the DNA is TGTGCCATCGCCGGGACAGGGGCTGAAAATTCACCCCTCCACTTT. It codes for CAIAGTGAENSPLHF.